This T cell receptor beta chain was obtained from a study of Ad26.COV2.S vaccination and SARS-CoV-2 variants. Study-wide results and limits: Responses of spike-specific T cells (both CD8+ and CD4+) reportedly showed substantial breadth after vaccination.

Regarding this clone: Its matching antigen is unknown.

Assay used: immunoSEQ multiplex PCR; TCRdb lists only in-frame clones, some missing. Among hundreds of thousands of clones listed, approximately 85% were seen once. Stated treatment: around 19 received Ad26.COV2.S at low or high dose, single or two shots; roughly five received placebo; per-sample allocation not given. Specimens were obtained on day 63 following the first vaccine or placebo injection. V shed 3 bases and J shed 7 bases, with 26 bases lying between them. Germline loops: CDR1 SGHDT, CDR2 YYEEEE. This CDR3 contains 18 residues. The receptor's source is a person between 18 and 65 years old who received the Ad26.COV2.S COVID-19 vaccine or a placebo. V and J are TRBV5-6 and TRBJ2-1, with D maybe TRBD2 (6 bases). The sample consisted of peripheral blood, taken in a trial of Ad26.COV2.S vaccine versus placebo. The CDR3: CASSSLGGDIKFGNEQFF. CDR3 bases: TGTGCCAGCAGCTCATTGGGGGGAGACATCAAGTTTGGGAATGAGCAGTTCTTC.